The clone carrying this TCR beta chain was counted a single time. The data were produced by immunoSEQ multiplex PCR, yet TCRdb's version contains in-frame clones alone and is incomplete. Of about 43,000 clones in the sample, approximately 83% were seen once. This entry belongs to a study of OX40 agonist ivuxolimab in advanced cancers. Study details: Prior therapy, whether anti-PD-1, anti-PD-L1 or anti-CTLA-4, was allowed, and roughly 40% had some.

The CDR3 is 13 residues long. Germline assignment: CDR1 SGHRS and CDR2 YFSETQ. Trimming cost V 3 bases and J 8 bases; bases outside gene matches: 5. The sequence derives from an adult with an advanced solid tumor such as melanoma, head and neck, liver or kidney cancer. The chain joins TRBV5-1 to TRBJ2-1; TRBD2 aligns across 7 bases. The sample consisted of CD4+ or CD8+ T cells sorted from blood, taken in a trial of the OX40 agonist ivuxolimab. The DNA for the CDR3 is TGCGCCAGCAGCTGGACTAGTTCCCATGAGCAGTTCTTC. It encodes CASSWTSSHEQFF.